This T cell receptor (beta chain) was identified in a study of T cells expressing NK-cell markers. On the study more broadly: The authors sequenced eight donors, of whom seven were HCMV-seropositive and one was seronegative. Findings and caveats of the study: Five or six of the donors carried dominant NKG2C+ clonotypes that took up about 1.0-7.5% of their CD8+ T cells.

Reprocessing the 5' RACE reads, TCRdb reports a single entry for every CDR3 protein and omits DNA. The sample has about 460,000 distinct CDR3 sequences. The V gene's germline CDR1 is SNHLY and CDR2 FYNNEI. This CDR3 comprises 15 residues. A word on this clonotype: What it binds is not known.

The source material was blood T cells: a sorted CD56 or NKG2C T cell subset, CD4+ or CD8+ T cells, or bulk PBMC T cells (not recorded which). V usage is TRBV2 and J usage is TRBJ1-4; TCRdb reports TRBD1, a call that lacks DNA to check it against. The sequence derives from a woman aged 50 to 65 in good health. CDR3 loop: CASYTQNRDNEKLFF.